The 28 T cell receptor beta chains in this list originate from one sample, sequenced in a study of low-dose radiotherapy and immunotherapy resistance in tumors. TRAV- and TRBV-specific primers, spanning alpha and beta chains, primed first-strand cDNA. Amplification of TCRs used a constant-region primer and V-primer adapter for about 20 PCR cycles. TCRdb re-analysed the reads in MiXCR, keeping a single row per CDR3 protein. The data contain about 12,000 distinct CDR3 sequences, about four fifths of them singletons. These receptor sequences come from a human donor with advanced metastatic prostate, ovarian, gallbladder or colorectal cancer (not recorded which). This table probably holds off-target reads from a library built for another chain.

J is TRBJ2-3 and V is TRBV4-3, with TRBD2 matching 7 bases. The CDR3 runs to 18 residues. Germline V CDR1 and CDR2: LGHNA, YSLEER. Unmatched junction bases numbered 11, after V lost 0 bases and J lost 2 bases. CDR3 coding DNA: TGCGCCAGCAGCCAAGATCCCCCTAGCGGAACCCTCACAGATACGCAGTATTTT. Translation gives CASSQDPPSGTLTDTQYF.

The J gene is TRBJ2-1, the V gene TRBV29-1; D might be TRBD1 (6 bases). Germline CDR1 is SQVTM and CDR2 is ANQGSEA. This CDR3 contains 14 residues. V gave up 6 bases and J gave up 4 bases, with 16 bases separating them. CDR3 loop: CSVTGQQTYNEQFF. In DNA, the CDR3 is TGCAGCGTCACCGGACAGCAAACTTACAATGAGCAGTTCTTC.

This clonotype appeared a few times. The chain uses TRBV12-3 or TRBV12-4 and TRBJ1-2, with 10 bases matching TRBD1. This CDR3 comprises 12 residues. With V trimmed by 5 bases and J by 7 bases, 1 base remained unmatched. DNA of the CDR3: TGTGCCAGCAGTAGGGACAGGGGTGGCTACACCTTC. Protein product: CASSRDRGGYTF.

This chain joins TRBV11-3 and TRBJ2-5; a weak D match, TRBD1 (5 bases). The germline gives CDR1 SGHNT, CDR2 YENEEA. Trimming cost V 2 bases and J 4 bases, with 8 bases left between them. The CDR3 totals 13 residues. CDR3 amino acids: CASSLKQGETQYF. The CDR3 region has the DNA TGTGCCAGCAGCTTAAAGCAGGGAGAGACCCAGTACTTC.

The chain has TRBV20-1 and TRBJ2-1, with 7 bases lining up with TRBD2. CDR1 DFQATT and CDR2 SNEGSKA come from the germline V gene (reference sequence). V lost 3 bases and J lost 4; bases outside the gene matches: 6. The CDR3 is 14 amino acids. CDR3 nucleotide sequence: TGCAGTGCTAGCAAAGCGGGACCTTACAATGAGCAGTTCTTC. It encodes CSASKAGPYNEQFF.

The chain joins TRBV29-1 to TRBJ2-1; TRBD2 might be the D (5 bases). Germline CDR1 is SQVTM and CDR2 is ANQGSEA. This CDR3 is 13 amino acids long. The V gene lost 4 bases and the J gene lost 0 bases, with 7 bases spanning the gap. Here the CDR3 reads CSVGGASYNEQFF. CDR3 DNA: TGCAGCGTTGGGGGAGCCTCCTACAATGAGCAGTTCTTC.

The chain has TRBV5-1 and TRBJ1-4; 11 bases line up with TRBD1. Per the germline V gene, CDR1 is SGHRS and CDR2 is YFSETQ. The V segment lost 7 bases and the J segment 8 bases; nucleotides outside the gene matches: 10. CDR3 length equals 15 residues. CDR3 in amino acids: CASGPGDRGAEKLFF. The CDR3 DNA is TGCGCCAGCGGCCCCGGGGACAGGGGGGCCGAAAAACTGTTTTTT.

The genes are TRBV27 and TRBJ2-3, with TRBD2 matching over 10 bases. V was pared by 3 bases and J by 0 bases, with 9 bases of the junction left unmatched. Germline V gene sequence: CDR1 MNHEY, CDR2 SMNVEV (reference sequence). There are 18 residues in the CDR3. This CDR3 is CASSFYPGLAASTDTQYF. CDR3 nucleotide sequence: TGTGCCAGCAGTTTTTATCCCGGACTAGCGGCTAGCACAGATACGCAGTATTTT.

The chain combines TRBV28 with TRBJ1-1, with D maybe TRBD1 (5 bases). The CDR3 has 14 residues. Germline assignment: CDR1 MDHEN and CDR2 SYDVKM. Trimming removed 5 bases at V and 0 bases at J, with 10 bases between. CDR3: CASSPGGLNTEAFF. Here the CDR3 DNA reads TGTGCCAGCAGTCCCGGGGGACTGAACACTGAAGCTTTCTTT.

The rearrangement joins TRBV28 to TRBJ1-3, with D hard to call. The V gene lost 5 bases and the J gene lost 0 bases, with 17 bases spanning the gap. CDR3 length: 17 amino acids. The germline V gene encodes CDR1 MDHEN and CDR2 SYDVKM. DNA of the CDR3: TGTGCCAGCAGTCAAATCGGTGGAGGGAGCTCTGGAAACACCATATATTTT. This translates into CASSQIGGGSSGNTIYF. The full variable domain, with the rest looked up from reference TRBV28 and TRBJ1-3, is DVKVTQSSRYLVKRTGEKVFLECVQDMDHENMFWYRQDPGLGLRLIYFSYDVKMKEKGDIPEGYSVSREKKERFSLILESASTNQTSMYLCASSQIGGGSSGNTIYFGEGSWLTVV.

The chain has TRBV29-1 and TRBJ2-3, with D hard to call. The CDR3 runs to 12 residues. V dropped 5 bases and J dropped 6 bases, with 12 bases sitting between them. From germline, CDR1 is SQVTM and CDR2 ANQGSEA. The CDR3 coding sequence is TGCAGCGTTTCCCAGACTGGTGATACGCAGTATTTT. It encodes CSVSQTGDTQYF.

The gene calls are TRBV4-3 and TRBJ1-6; 8 bases match TRBD1. The CDR3 loop spans 17 amino acids. Germline V lookup: CDR1 LGHNA, CDR2 YSLEER. V was pared by 0 bases and J by 6 bases, with 7 bases of the junction left unmatched. CDR3 sequence (DNA): TGCGCCAGCAGCCAAGATCCTGGGGACAGGAGTAATTCACCCCTCCACTTT. This codes for CASSQDPGDRSNSPLHF.

The chain joins TRBV29-1 to TRBJ2-2; the match to TRBD1 covers 9 bases. Germline V CDR1 and CDR2: SQVTM, ANQGSEA. J lost 2 bases, V lost 4 bases, and 2 bases had no gene match. The CDR3 spans 14 residues. CDR3 sequence reads: CSVVGQGNTGELFF. The CDR3 DNA reads TGCAGCGTTGTGGGACAGGGAAACACCGGGGAGCTGTTTTTT.

This CDR3 is CASSLGRAAETQYF. The CDR3 bases are TGCGCCAGCAGCTTAGGACGGGCTGCGGAGACCCAGTACTTC. The chain employs TRBV5-1 and TRBJ2-5; D uncertain. Trimming took off 2 bases at V and 5 bases at J, with 13 bases between the two ends. The CDR3 is made up of 14 amino acids. Germline V gives CDR1 SGHRS, CDR2 YFSETQ.

By sample share, this clonotype is medium-sized. This chain uses TRBV5-1 with TRBJ2-1; 9 bases are a match to TRBD1. The trim removed 0 bases at V and 6 bases at J, leaving 4 bases unmatched. This CDR3 is 15 amino acids long. The germline CDR1 and CDR2 sequences are SGHRS and YFSETQ. CDR3 nucleotide sequence: TGCGCCAGCAGCTTGGGGGGACAGGGCCTCAATGAGCAGTTCTTC. Translating it yields CASSLGGQGLNEQFF.

The chain joins TRBV24-1 to TRBJ2-3; 7 nucleotides align to TRBD1. Germline V lookup: CDR1 KGHDR, CDR2 SFDVKD. The junction had 4 bases not matched to a gene; V was cut back by 2 bases and J by 0 bases. This CDR3 region has 16 residues. CDR3 in amino acids: CATSDSARGSTDTQYF. DNA of the CDR3: TGTGCCACCAGTGATTCGGCCAGGGGGAGCACAGATACGCAGTATTTT.

This chain links TRBV28 with TRBJ2-1; D may be TRBD1 (5 bases). Germline assignment: CDR1 MDHEN and CDR2 SYDVKM. The CDR3 consists of 15 residues. The V gene lost 10 bases and the J gene lost 0 bases, with 16 bases spanning the gap. CDR3 loop: CATFSQGDSYNEQFF. CDR3 nucleotides: TGTGCCACCTTCTCTCAGGGCGACTCCTACAATGAGCAGTTCTTC. The variable domain in full, with the rest retrieved from reference TRBV28 and TRBJ2-1, is DVKVTQSSRYLVKRTGEKVFLECVQDMDHENMFWYRQDPGLGLRLIYFSYDVKMKEKGDIPEGYSVSREKKERFSLILESASTNQTSMYLCATFSQGDSYNEQFFGPGTRLTVL.

The chain links TRBV20-1 to TRBJ2-5; D is uncertain. Germline CDR1 is DFQATT and CDR2 is SNEGSKA (reference sequence). This CDR3 contains 11 residues. V was trimmed by 1 base and J by 5 bases, leaving 5 bases between them. As DNA, the CDR3 is TGCAGTGCTAGAGTATGGGAGACCCAGTACTTC. Its protein is CSARVWETQYF.

The gene calls are TRBV7-8 and TRBJ2-2; D possibly corresponds to TRBD1 (6 bases). V was shortened by 4 bases and J by 6 bases, with 9 bases between the two germline ends. The CDR3 is made up of 13 amino acids. From germline, CDR1 is SGHVS and CDR2 FQNEAQ. The CDR3, as DNA: TGTGCCAGCAGCTCGAGGACAGCCGGGGAGCTGTTTTTT. Its protein product is CASSSRTAGELFF.

The rearrangement links TRBV19 to TRBJ2-6, with D possibly called TRBD1 or TRBD2 (5 bases each). Germline assignment: CDR1 LNHDA and CDR2 SQIVND (reference sequence). The CDR3 extends over 16 amino acids. The germline V and J ends were trimmed by 3 bases and 0 bases, with 9 bases remaining between them. CDR3 sequence reads: CASSMRGYSGANVLTF. CDR3 DNA: TGTGCCAGTAGTATGAGGGGATACTCTGGGGCCAACGTCCTGACTTTC.

The chain combines TRBV29-1 with TRBJ2-4, with 11 bases lining up with TRBD2. The CDR3 is 16 residues long. J gave up 6 bases and V 4 bases, and 11 bases lay outside the gene matches. The V gene's germline CDR1 is SQVTM and CDR2 ANQGSEA. The CDR3 sequence: CSVAGLAEVGPNIQYF. The CDR3 coding sequence is TGCAGCGTTGCGGGACTAGCGGAAGTGGGACCAAACATTCAGTACTTC.

V is TRBV14 and J is TRBJ1-6; the D is unclear. Germline V gene sequence: CDR1 SGHDN, CDR2 FVKESK. V was trimmed by 3 bases and J by 9 bases, leaving 12 bases between them. This CDR3 is built from 14 residues. CDR3 bases: TGTGCCAGCAGCCAGAACAGTAGAGGTTCACCCCTCCACTTT. Protein product: CASSQNSRGSPLHF.

The genes are TRBV5-1 and TRBJ2-2; 8 bases align to TRBD1. CDR3 length: 16 residues. J gave up 5 bases and V 3 bases, and 9 bases lay outside the gene matches. The germline V gene has CDR1 SGHRS and CDR2 YFSETQ. The CDR3 nucleotides are TGCGCCAGCAGCTATTTATTGGACAGGGTGACCGGGGAGCTGTTTTTT. This encodes CASSYLLDRVTGELFF. The full variable domain, its missing parts supplied by reference TRBV5-1 and TRBJ2-2, is KAGVTQTPRYLIKTRGQQVTLSCSPISGHRSVSWYQQTPGQGLQFLFEYFSETQRNKGNFPGRFSGRQFSNSRSEMNVSTLELGDSALYLCASSYLLDRVTGELFFGEGSRLTVL.

The V call is TRBV7-2, the J call TRBJ2-1; D possibly corresponds to TRBD2 (6 bases). Trimming left V 5 bases short and J 0 bases short, with 20 bases between. Germline CDR1 SGHTA, CDR2 FQGNSA. The CDR3 spans 18 residues. The CDR3 loop reads CASSVNGGQRSSYNEQFF. The CDR3 region has the DNA TGTGCCAGCAGCGTTAACGGGGGTCAAAGAAGCTCCTACAATGAGCAGTTCTTC.

The rearrangement links TRBV2 to TRBJ2-1; no definite D call. CDR3 length: 13 amino acids. Trimming took off 7 bases at V and 0 bases at J, with 7 bases between the two ends. CDR1 is SNHLY and CDR2 is FYNNEI in the germline V gene. The CDR3 coding sequence is TGTGCCAGCAAAAGGAGCTCCTACAATGAGCAGTTCTTC. Encoded protein: CASKRSSYNEQFF.

This clonotype was counted only a few times. The J gene is TRBJ2-5, the V gene TRBV2, with TRBD2 matching 9 bases. J gave up 1 base and V 5 bases, and 8 bases lay outside the gene matches. From germline, CDR1 is SNHLY and CDR2 FYNNEI. The length of the CDR3 is 16 residues. In DNA, the CDR3 is TGTGCCAGCAGTCCCCGGGGTAGCGGGAGCCAAGAGACCCAGTACTTC. It yields the protein CASSPRGSGSQETQYF. The full variable domain, its missing parts supplied by reference TRBV2 and TRBJ2-5, is EPEVTQTPSHQVTQMGQEVILRCVPISNHLYFYWYRQILGQKVEFLVSFYNNEISEKSEIFDDQFSVERPDGSNFTLKIRSTKLEDSAMYFCASSPRGSGSQETQYFGPGTRLLVL.

The V gene is TRBV18, the J gene TRBJ2-5; 7 nucleotides line up with TRBD1. Germline-derived CDR1 and CDR2 are KGHSH and LQKENI. The CDR3 is 17 amino acids. The trim removed 2 bases at V and 2 bases at J, leaving 11 bases unmatched. The CDR3: CASSPGYRGSLQETQYF. CDR3 DNA: TGTGCCAGCTCACCAGGCTACAGGGGATCCCTTCAAGAGACCCAGTACTTC.

The CDR3 DNA reads TGTGCCAGCAGCCCACCGAAAGCGGGGGTCACAGATACGCAGTATTTT. Residues: CASSPPKAGVTDTQYF. The chain employs TRBV6-6 and TRBJ2-3; TRBD2 matches at 8 bases. The CDR3 has 16 amino acids. CDR1 and CDR2 from the germline V gene are MNHNY and SVGAGI (reference sequence). The J segment lost 2 bases and the V segment lost 6 bases, leaving 10 bases of the junction unmatched.